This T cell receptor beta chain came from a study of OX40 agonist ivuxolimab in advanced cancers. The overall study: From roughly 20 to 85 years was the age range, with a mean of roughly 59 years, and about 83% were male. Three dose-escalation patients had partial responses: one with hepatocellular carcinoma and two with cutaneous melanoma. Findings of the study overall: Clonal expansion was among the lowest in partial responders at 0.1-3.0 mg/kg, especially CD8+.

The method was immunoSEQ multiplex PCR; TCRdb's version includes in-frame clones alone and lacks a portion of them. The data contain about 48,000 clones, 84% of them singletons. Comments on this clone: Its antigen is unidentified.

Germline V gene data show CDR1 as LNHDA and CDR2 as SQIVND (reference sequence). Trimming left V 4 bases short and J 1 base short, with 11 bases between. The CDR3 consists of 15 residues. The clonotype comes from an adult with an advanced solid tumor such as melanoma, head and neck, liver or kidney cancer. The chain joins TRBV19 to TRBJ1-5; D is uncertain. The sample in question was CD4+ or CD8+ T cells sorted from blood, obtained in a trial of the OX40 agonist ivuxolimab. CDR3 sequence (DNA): TGTGCCAGTAGTACCCTGTTGAGGAGCAATCAGCCCCAGCATTTT. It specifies CASSTLLRSNQPQHF.